This T cell receptor beta chain originates from a study of blood T cells in healthy people across ages. The CDR3 runs to 16 residues. Trimming took 3 bases from V and 4 from J; bases not matched to a gene: 8. Per germline, CDR1 LNHDA and CDR2 SQIVND (reference sequence). Using a J-beta primer mix together with a sample-barcoded 5' primer, a second PCR was run for roughly 6 to 11 cycles. TCRdb used MiXCR to reprocess the 5' RACE reads, holding one entry per CDR3 protein. In the table there are approximately 1.5 million distinct CDR3 sequences, roughly 43% of which are singletons. The TCR originated in a woman between 18 and 30 years old in good health. The chain couples TRBV19 to TRBJ2-1; TRBD1 matches at 8 bases. Sample: blood. CDR3 residues: CASSIAPTGGYNEQFF. The DNA of the CDR3 is TGTGCCAGTAGTATCGCCCCCACAGGGGGGTACAATGAGCAGTTCTTC.